What follows are 32 T cell receptor beta chains derived from one specimen sequenced in a study of T cell repertoires in cytomegalovirus infection. In TCRdb, the reads were re-called with MiXCR into one record per CDR3 protein. The data contain roughly 600,000 distinct CDR3 sequences, roughly a quarter of them singletons. Material: CD8+ T cells from PBMCs. These receptors were taken from a human donor in good health (CMV status not recorded). Some clones in this sample may be carry-over from other donors' samples.

This sequence joins TRBV12-3 or TRBV12-4 and TRBJ2-5; 11 bases are a match to TRBD2. The CDR3 has 17 amino acids. V lost 3 bases, J lost 2 bases, and 8 bases stayed unmatched. The CDR3 here is CASSFSGGAPRQETQYF. The CDR3, as DNA: TGTGCCAGCAGTTTTAGCGGGGGGGCCCCCCGTCAAGAGACCCAGTACTTC.

This clonotype was found a few times. V usage is TRBV29-1 and J usage is TRBJ1-2, with D perhaps matching TRBD1 (5 bases). The germline V gene encodes CDR1 SQVTM and CDR2 ANQGSEA. Deletions cut 2 bases from V and 5 bases from J, with 9 bases between. The CDR3 contains 12 residues. In nucleotides, the CDR3 is TGCAGCGTTGAAAAAGGGGATTATGGCTACACCTTC. It translates to CSVEKGDYGYTF.

The chain couples TRBV6-2 or TRBV6-3 to TRBJ2-1; 10 nucleotides agree with TRBD2. This CDR3 has 20 residues. The V gene end was trimmed by 0 bases and the J gene end by 0 bases; junction bases not matched to a gene: 11. Germline V gene lookup returns CDR1 MNHEY and CDR2 SVGEGT. The CDR3, as DNA: TGTGCCAGCAGTTACTCGCCGACTAGCGGGCCAACAAGCTCCTACAATGAGCAGTTCTTC. Translated, it gives CASSYSPTSGPTSSYNEQFF.

This clonotype showed up just once. Since a much larger clone is just one base distant, this may be a read error. The genes are TRBV10-3 and TRBJ2-1; D is ambiguous. The CDR3 runs 12 residues. Germline V CDR1 and CDR2: ENHRY, SYGVKD. Trimming cost V 6 bases and J 9 bases, with 12 bases left between them. The CDR3 protein is CAISRNFFEQFF. CDR3 DNA sequence: TGTGCCATCAGCAGAAACTTCTTTGAGCAGTTCTTC.

The rearrangement links TRBV7-9 to TRBJ2-7, with D possibly matching TRBD1 (6 bases). The V gene's germline CDR1 is SEHNR and CDR2 FQNEAQ (reference sequence). This CDR3 contains 14 residues. V lost 5 bases and J 6 bases, leaving 17 bases between the germline ends. The CDR3 nucleotides are TGTGCCAGCAGCGAGCCTACAGGGATTGCCGAGCAGTACTTC. Translating gives CASSEPTGIAEQYF.

This clonotype was recorded at least ten times. The V and J genes are TRBV7-6 and TRBJ2-5, with D uncertain. The CDR3 sequence is 15 residues long. Germline-derived CDR1 and CDR2 are SGHVS and FNYEAQ. V shed 3 bases and J shed 5 bases, with 16 bases lying between them. CDR3 protein: CASSFGSLKWETQYF. In DNA form, the CDR3 reads TGTGCCAGCAGCTTCGGGTCTCTTAAATGGGAGACCCAGTACTTC.

The CDR3 DNA sequence: TGTGCCAGCAGCCTGGGACAGGGCCACGAGCAGTACTTC. Its protein product is CASSLGQGHEQYF. This chain uses TRBV6-4 with TRBJ2-7; TRBD1 agrees at 9 bases. J was trimmed by 5 bases and V by 6 bases; bases with no gene match: 5. This CDR3 is built from 13 residues. Germline CDR1 reads MRHNA; CDR2 reads SNTAGT.

With respect to this clonotype: A much larger clone differs by one base, so this may be a read error. The chain couples TRBV7-9 to TRBJ1-1, with TRBD1 identical over 8 bases. Germline V gene data show CDR1 as SEHNR and CDR2 as FQNEAQ (reference sequence). The length of the CDR3 is 15 residues. CDR3 protein: CVSIGQGRKDTEAFF. Here the CDR3 DNA reads TGTGTCAGCATCGGACAGGGAAGAAAGGACACTGAAGCTTTCTTT.

This clonotype was detected many times. CDR3 DNA: TGTGCCAGCAGCTTCTGGACAGGGATGGAAAATCAGCCCCAGCATTTT. The encoded protein is CASSFWTGMENQPQHF. The chain combines TRBV7-9 with TRBJ1-5; 8 bases are a match to TRBD1. Trimming cost V 3 bases and J 4 bases; bases outside gene matches: 8. The CDR3 runs 16 residues. Germline assignment: CDR1 SEHNR and CDR2 FQNEAQ (reference sequence).

The chain has TRBV29-1 and TRBJ1-2, with 7 bases fitting TRBD1. The germline V gene has CDR1 SQVTM and CDR2 ANQGSEA. V was pared by 6 bases and J by 10 bases, with 8 bases of the junction left unmatched. The CDR3 consists of 11 residues. DNA for the CDR3: TGCAGCGTAGGGACAGACCTTTACTACACCTTC. Protein product: CSVGTDLYYTF. Full variable domain (rest looked up from reference TRBV29-1 and TRBJ1-2): SAVISQKPSRDICQRGTSLTIQCQVDSQVTMMFWYRQQPGQSLTLIATANQGSEATYESGFVIDKFPISRPNLTFSTLTVSNMSPEDSSIYLCSVGTDLYYTFGSGTRLTVV.

This sequence joins TRBV5-1 and TRBJ2-7, with TRBD2 matching 11 bases. The germline CDR1 and CDR2 sequences are SGHRS and YFSETQ. Trimming cost V 4 bases and J 4 bases; bases outside gene matches: 7. There are 15 residues in the CDR3. Here the CDR3 DNA reads TGCGCCAGCAGCGTGTCTAGCGGGGGGTTGTACGAGCAGTACGTC. Its protein is CASSVSSGGLYEQYV.

This clonotype was observed a few times. One end of the junction varies from germline; a read error may be responsible. This rearrangement joins TRBV4-1 to TRBJ2-1; TRBD1 or TRBD2 may be the D gene (5 bases each). CDR3 length: 16 residues. Per germline, CDR1 MGHRA and CDR2 YSYEKL. CDR3: CASSQEGTVVGNEQFF. CDR3 sequence (DNA): TGTGCCAGCAGCCAAGAAGGGACCGTAGTTGGGAATGAGCAGTTCTTC.

The chain couples TRBV19 to TRBJ1-2; D unresolved. Per the germline V gene, CDR1 is LNHDA and CDR2 is SQIVND (reference sequence). Trimming pared 5 bases from V and 6 bases from J, leaving 19 bases between. The CDR3 is 15 amino acids. The CDR3 coding sequence is TGTGCCAGTAGTCCCTCCGGACTGATGGGGAATGGCTACACCTTC. The encoded protein is CASSPSGLMGNGYTF.

This clonotype showed up many times. The chain has TRBV7-8 and TRBJ2-1, with TRBD2 identical over 13 bases. J gave up 8 bases and V 3 bases, and 4 bases lay outside the gene matches. The germline V gene encodes CDR1 SGHVS and CDR2 FQNEAQ. The CDR3 has 15 residues. CDR3 loop: CASSFTSGGADEQFF. The DNA for the CDR3 is TGTGCCAGCAGCTTTACTAGCGGGGGGGCCGATGAGCAGTTCTTC.

V is TRBV5-1 and J is TRBJ2-7; 13 nucleotides align to TRBD2. Germline CDR1 and CDR2: SGHRS and YFSETQ. The CDR3 runs to 15 residues. The junction had 4 bases not matched to a gene; V was cut back by 4 bases and J by 3 bases. CDR3 bases: TGCGCCAGCAGCGGGGGACTAGCGGGAAACTACGAGCAGTACGTC. Protein: CASSGGLAGNYEQYV.

This chain joins TRBV28 and TRBJ2-3, with D possibly being TRBD1 or TRBD2 (5 bases each). CDR1 and CDR2 (germline): MDHEN, SYDVKM. CDR3 length: 16 amino acids. Trimming shortened V by 6 bases and J by 3 bases, and 19 bases separated the two germline ends. The CDR3 nucleotides read TGTGCCAGCAGCCCCGTTCTGGGACCTGAGACAGATACGCAGTATTTT. It translates to CASSPVLGPETDTQYF.

This clonotype was counted ten times or more. The V call is TRBV25-1, the J call TRBJ1-2, with D uncertain. The CDR3 loop spans 15 amino acids. Trimming removed 5 bases at V and 0 bases at J, with 13 bases between. Germline V lookup: CDR1 MGHDK, CDR2 SYGVNS. Here the CDR3 reads CASSPYHAANYGYTF. As DNA, the CDR3 is TGTGCCAGCAGTCCCTACCATGCAGCTAACTATGGCTACACCTTC.

The chain employs TRBV6-2 or TRBV6-3 and TRBJ2-3; 9 bases are shared with TRBD1. The CDR3 has 14 residues. Germline loops: CDR1 MNHEY, CDR2 SVGEGT. J lost 9 bases, V lost 6 bases, and 10 bases had no gene match. The CDR3 reads CASRGGQGTSTQYF. For the CDR3, the DNA is TGTGCCAGCAGGGGCGGACAGGGGACTTCCACGCAGTATTTT.

This clonotype occurred a few times. V and J are TRBV29-1 and TRBJ2-5; 7 bases agree with TRBD1. V was clipped by 5 bases and J by 4 bases; unmatched bases: 10. CDR1 and CDR2 from the germline V gene are SQVTM and ANQGSEA. There are 14 residues in the CDR3. CDR3 in amino acids: CSVLLPGGSETQYF. DNA of the CDR3: TGCAGCGTTTTACTGCCAGGGGGTTCAGAGACCCAGTACTTC.

This clonotype was counted at least ten times. The chain joins TRBV7-6 to TRBJ1-2; TRBD1 matches at 9 bases. This CDR3 spans 13 amino acids. Germline CDR1 SGHVS, CDR2 FNYEAQ. V gave up 5 bases and J gave up 8 bases; unmatched junction bases: 6. This CDR3 reads CASSRTGGGGYTF. In nucleotides, the CDR3 is TGTGCCAGCAGCCGCACAGGGGGCGGGGGCTACACCTTC.

This clonotype was observed a few times. This sequence joins TRBV4-1 and TRBJ2-1, with D uncertain. Germline V gene data show CDR1 as MGHRA and CDR2 as YSYEKL. The V and J ends lost 0 bases and 0 bases respectively, with 9 bases between them. The CDR3 runs 16 residues. The CDR3 nucleotides read TGCGCCAGCAGCCAAGAAGTGGCATACTCCTACAATGAGCAGTTCTTC. Its translation is CASSQEVAYSYNEQFF.

This clonotype was found a few times. This rearrangement joins TRBV7-2 to TRBJ2-3; D call uncertain. Deletions cut 4 bases from V and 9 bases from J, with 14 bases between. The CDR3 spans 13 residues. Per the germline V gene, CDR1 is SGHTA and CDR2 is FQGNSA. The CDR3 reads CASSSSLGGTQYF. Here the CDR3 DNA reads TGTGCCAGCAGCTCAAGCTTGGGTGGAACGCAGTATTTT.

This clonotype turned up a few times. The chain couples TRBV2 to TRBJ1-2; D is unresolved. The length of the CDR3 is 12 residues. The V gene lost 10 bases and the J gene lost 0 bases, with 9 bases spanning the gap. Germline CDR1 is SNHLY and CDR2 is FYNNEI. The CDR3: CATDRANYGYTF. CDR3 in DNA: TGTGCCACAGACCGGGCTAACTATGGCTACACCTTC.

In this sample, this clonotype turned up a few times. The CDR3 DNA follows: TGTGCCAGCAGCCCCGGGTGGGGACAACAGCCCCAGCATTTT. As protein: CASSPGWGQQPQHF. The V call is TRBV7-6, the J call TRBJ1-5, with D possibly matching TRBD1 (6 bases). The CDR3 loop spans 14 amino acids. CDR1 and CDR2 (germline): SGHVS, FNYEAQ. Trimming stripped 5 bases from V and 7 bases from J, with 15 bases between.

The rearrangement joins TRBV10-3 to TRBJ2-7; TRBD1 aligns across 8 bases. J lost 8 bases, V lost 4 bases, and 4 bases had no gene match. From germline, CDR1 is ENHRY and CDR2 SYGVKD. The CDR3 consists of 12 residues. Here the CDR3 DNA reads TGTGCCATCAGTGGGACAGGGCTCAAGCAGTACGTC. This encodes CAISGTGLKQYV.

This clonotype occurred a few times. The V call is TRBV25-1, the J call TRBJ2-2; D remains unclear. CDR3 length equals 14 residues. Germline V CDR1 and CDR2: MGHDK, SYGVNS. Trimming shortened V by 1 base and J by 1 base, and 4 bases separated the two germline ends. The CDR3 sequence is CASSESWNTGELFF. The CDR3, as DNA: TGTGCCAGCAGTGAATCATGGAACACCGGGGAGCTGTTTTTT.

CDR3 coding DNA: TGTGCCAGCAAAGGGTTTAACACCGGGGAGCTGTTTTTT. It translates to CASKGFNTGELFF. V is TRBV2 and J is TRBJ2-2; D is ambiguous. The CDR3 has 13 residues. From germline, CDR1 is SNHLY and CDR2 FYNNEI. V was shortened by 7 bases and J by 2 bases, with 8 bases between the two germline ends.

The sample holds a few counts of this clonotype. The chain employs TRBV29-1 and TRBJ2-2; a weak D match, TRBD2 (6 bases). The CDR3 contains 13 residues. Trimming removed 7 bases at V and 3 bases at J, with 12 bases between. CDR1 is SQVTM, CDR2 ANQGSEA, per germline. The CDR3, as DNA: TGCAGCGGTTGGTGGGGGGACACCGGGGAGCTGTTTTTT. Its protein product is CSGWWGDTGELFF.

This clonotype was seen a few times. The CDR3 coding sequence is TGTGCCAGCAGTCCGGGACTAGCGGGGGCCAGTTTCCCCGGGGAGCTGTTTTTT. Its translation: CASSPGLAGASFPGELFF. The chain joins TRBV12-3 or TRBV12-4 to TRBJ2-2; 14 bases fit TRBD2. CDR3 length: 18 residues. V was pared by 5 bases and J by 6 bases, with 11 bases of the junction left unmatched.

The rearrangement joins TRBV10-2 to TRBJ1-6; no clear D gene. V was shortened by 6 bases and J by 15 bases, with 15 bases between the two germline ends. The CDR3 has 12 amino acids. Germline CDR1 is WSHSY and CDR2 is SAAADI. CDR3 DNA sequence: TGCGCCAGCAGGGACGGACTTTTACTCCTCCACTTT. Translation gives CASRDGLLLLHF.

This clonotype was observed a few times. The CDR3 nucleotides read TGTGCCAGCAGCTTGCCCAGTGATCACCGGGGATTGCTGTTTTTT. It codes for CASSLPSDHRGLLFF. The genes are TRBV5-8 and TRBJ2-2, with D maybe TRBD2 (5 bases). The CDR3 is 15 amino acids. Germline V gene sequence: CDR1 SGHTS, CDR2 YDEGEE. V was pared by 1 base and J by 13 bases, with 20 bases between.

The chain carries TRBV6-1 and TRBJ2-1; D remains ambiguous. V was shortened by 5 bases and J by 9 bases, with 14 bases between the two germline ends. Per the germline V gene, CDR1 is MNHNS and CDR2 is SASEGT. This CDR3 region has 13 residues. CDR3 nucleotide sequence: TGTGCCAGCAGTATTTTTATTGGGTTTGAGCAGTTCTTC. Encoded protein: CASSIFIGFEQFF.